This T cell receptor (beta chain) was captured in a study of long-term antiretroviral therapy in people with HIV (dated 2022 in TCRdb). Background on the whole study: The earliest samples were collected approximately a decade before the 2015 WHO recommendation for immediate ART, a period when ART was typically delayed until CD4 counts fell. No cross-contamination during QIAcube processing was shown when test extractions of a monoclonal T-cell line were performed alongside around 30 polyclonal samples. A retrospective serial study tested whether changes in peripheral blood TRB repertoire composition and diversity were associated with ART initiation and durable HIV suppression. About 35% of the 30 participants with HIV were female. The cohort contributed about 180 cryopreserved PBMC samples from around 33 adults with confirmed HIV infection, collected serially over a mean of approximately six years (range 1-12).

Sequencing of the TRB variable region was done with the immunoSEQ hsTCRB v3.0 assay at survey level resolution. TRB sequencing targeted a depth of about 40,000-55,000 T-cell genomes per sample. Pooled TRB libraries were sequenced on an Illumina MiSeq with a v3 150-cycle kit. The published analysis was carried out like this. Analysis of repertoires was carried out in R inside a reproducible Nextflow workflow spanning QC, data transformation and analysis. Custom analyses were implemented in LymphoSeq2, an R package for AIRR-Seq data exploration. A few samples that yielded fewer than 5000 total TRB sequences were excluded, so that fewer than 250 HIV repertoires were analyzed. Among the roughly 200 retained HIV repertoires, more than 55 were collected before ART initiation and around 130 after ART initiation. Repertoires were downsampled to 5000 TRB nucleotide sequences, and summary statistics were averaged over 100 downsampling iterations. The analysis kept only TRB sequences whose CDR3 regions were at least seven amino acids long. Two measures captured diversity: a Shannon entropy-derived clonality score and the Gini coefficient. Repertoire networks linked the top 5000 CDR3 amino acid sequences whenever two sequences differed by an edit distance of one. For TRB CDR3 amino acid sequences, antigen specificity groups and MHC restriction were predicted with GLIPH2. To flag known CMV, EBV, HIV or tissue antigen associations, CDR3 amino acid sequences were matched against VDJdb and McPAS-TCR. Pre-ART, post-ART and control groups were compared with Wilcoxon signed-rank tests and Holm-Bonferroni correction. TCRdb carries this immuneACCESS record with in-frame sequences only. Its versions omit some clonotypes, under half of them owing to an unresolved V gene in the studies checked, with the rest unexplained. That table is the source of V, J and clone size, and D and trimming were worked out from the DNA. The sample table shows around 21,000 clones, and around 86% are seen once. The top ten clones comprise 9% to 15% of the sample.

From a lookup of the germline V gene (reference sequence), CDR1 and CDR2 are SEHNR and FQNEAQ. There are 17 amino acids in the CDR3, from cysteine to phenylalanine inclusive. CDR3 DNA only is kept here, 51 bases in frame from base 1. Trimming removed 5 bases from V and 4 bases from J, leaving 23 bases between the germline ends. What the study reported, not specific to this receptor: Owing to limited PBMC availability, only the TCR beta chain was sequenced, without alpha chain pairing. CDR3 length ranges in HIV repertoires were narrower than in controls, and network structure suggested an antigen-experienced repertoire with only a slight naive shift after ART. Expanded TRB clones identified before ART initiation dominated the repertoire across all time points, though the dominance fluctuated and decreased in many PLHIV after ART. Unsorted PBMC were profiled instead of sorted CD4+ and CD8+ T cells because pre-ART samples had limited cell numbers. Starting ART was linked to a significant rise in TRB diversity, yet even with long-term ART the diversity remained significantly lower than in transplant donor controls. The samples span the years 2004 to 2017, and the ART regimens used may be less effective than current regimens. No data were available on ART adherence, viral resistance or therapy changes, limiting inferences about post-ART repertoire changes.

Inclusion was restricted to participants for whom at least one PBMC sample before ART initiation and at least two post-ART samples were available. All participants with HIV were treated in the United States of America. Before DNA extraction, cryopreserved samples of about 0.95-11 million PBMC were thawed and then washed. At the time of the earliest PBMC sample for each participant with HIV, ages ranged from roughly 23 to 60 years. Per participant, PBMC samples came from 1-4 timepoints prior to ART initiation and 2-8 timepoints following ART initiation, for a median of 7 samples. Serial HIV viral load, CD4+ T-cell count, ART history and demographic data were obtained for every participant. Genomic DNA was extracted from unsorted PBMC with a Qiagen kit on a QIAcube, processed in batches of 12 samples. This clone was seen a handful of times. Its antigen specificity is not known. It has no much larger one-base neighbor in the sample; base qualities were not kept.

This TCR was sampled from a man aged 40-49 years with HIV. The V gene is TRBV7-9 and the J gene is TRBJ1-2, and TRBD1 may be the D gene, going by 5 matching bases. The specimen was unsorted PBMCs, collected 0.1 years before starting antiretroviral therapy. The encoded CDR3 is CASSITGTGRPPYGYTF. The sequenced DNA: TGTGCCAGCAGCATAACAGGCACGGGACGCCCGCCCTATGGCTACACCTTC.